One and the same sample provided the 2 T cell receptor beta chains below, sequenced in a study of T cell responses to AZD1222 COVID-19 vaccine. Assay used: immunoSEQ multiplex PCR; TCRdb lists only in-frame clones, some missing. The sample has a few hundred thousand clones; 80% to 95% are singletons. The specimen comprised peripheral blood, sampled on day 0 of AZD1222 vaccination. These receptors all stem from an adult in good health.

This rearrangement joins TRBV3-1 (or the pseudogene TRBV3-2) to TRBJ2-3; 13 positions agree with TRBD2. The CDR3 is made up of 16 amino acids. Germline trimming cut 1 base from V and 3 bases from J; bases unmatched to any gene: 1. The germline V gene encodes CDR1 LGHDT and CDR2 YNNKEL (reference sequence). The CDR3 reads CASSQGTSGSTDTQYF. DNA of the CDR3: TGTGCCAGCAGCCAAGGGACTAGCGGGAGTACAGATACGCAGTATTTT.

The chain joins TRBV18 to TRBJ2-2; 10 bases agree with TRBD1. This CDR3 is built from 17 residues. In germline, CDR1 is KGHSH, CDR2 LQKENI. After removal of 1 base from V and 4 bases from J, the junction contained 6 bases not matched to a gene. CDR3 DNA sequence: TGTGCCAGCTCACCACTAAGAGGGACAGGGGCCACCGGGGAGCTGTTTTTT. It specifies CASSPLRGTGATGELFF.